This T cell receptor (beta chain) was identified in a study of blood T cell repertoires in COVID-19. The germline V gene has CDR1 SGHTA and CDR2 FQGNSA. The length of the CDR3 is 15 residues. Trimming removed 2 bases from V and 0 bases from J, with 8 bases in between. Assay: immunoSEQ multiplex PCR; the TCRdb copy retains only in-frame clones and omits some. The profile shows some 87,000 clones, around four fifths of them singletons. This receptor was taken from an elderly man with active or convalescent COVID-19. Sequencing was done on a sample of peripheral blood. This chain links TRBV7-2 with TRBJ2-1; a possible D gene is TRBD2 (5 bases). The DNA for the CDR3 is TGTGCCAGCAGCTTAAGAGGGAGCTCCTACAATGAGCAGTTCTTC. As protein: CASSLRGSSYNEQFF.